The T cell receptor beta chain described here comes from a study of T cell responses to AZD1222 COVID-19 vaccine. Study-wide points: Spike-specific TCR depth and breadth grew after two AZD1222 doses. The donor group comprised mostly white British people and more females; the analysis possibly underestimated clonal diversity.

This clone has only one observation. Its target is unknown. The CDR3 spans 16 residues. The germline V gene encodes CDR1 GTSNPN and CDR2 SVGIG (reference sequence). The V gene lost 1 base and the J gene lost 5 bases, with 20 bases spanning the gap. The data were produced by immunoSEQ multiplex PCR, yet TCRdb's version contains in-frame clones alone and is incomplete. The profile shows around 100,000 clones, approximately 90% of them singletons. Sample: peripheral blood, taken on day 0 of AZD1222 vaccination. The sequence was obtained from an adult in good health. This chain joins TRBV30 and TRBJ1-2; D is ambiguous. The chain's CDR3 is CAWSELNTRPLYGYTF. The CDR3 nucleotides are TGTGCCTGGAGTGAGTTAAATACAAGACCACTATATGGCTACACCTTC.